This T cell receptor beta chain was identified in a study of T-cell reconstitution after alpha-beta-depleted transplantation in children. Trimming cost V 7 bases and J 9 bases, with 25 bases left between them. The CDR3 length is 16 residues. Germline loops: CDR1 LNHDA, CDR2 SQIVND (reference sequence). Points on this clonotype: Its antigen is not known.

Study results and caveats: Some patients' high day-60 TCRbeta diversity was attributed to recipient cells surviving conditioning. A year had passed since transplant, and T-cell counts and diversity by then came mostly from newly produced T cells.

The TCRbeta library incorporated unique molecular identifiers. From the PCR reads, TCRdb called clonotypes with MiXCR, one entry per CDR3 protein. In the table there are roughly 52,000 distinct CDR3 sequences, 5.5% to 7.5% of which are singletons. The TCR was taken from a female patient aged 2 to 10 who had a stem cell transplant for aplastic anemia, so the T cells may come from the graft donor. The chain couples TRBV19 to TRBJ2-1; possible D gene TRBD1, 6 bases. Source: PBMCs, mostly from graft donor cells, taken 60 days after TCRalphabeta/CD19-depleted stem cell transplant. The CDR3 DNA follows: TGTGCCAGTAACACTGGCCCCCAGGGGCCCCGAGGTGAGCAGTTCTTC. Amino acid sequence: CASNTGPQGPRGEQFF.